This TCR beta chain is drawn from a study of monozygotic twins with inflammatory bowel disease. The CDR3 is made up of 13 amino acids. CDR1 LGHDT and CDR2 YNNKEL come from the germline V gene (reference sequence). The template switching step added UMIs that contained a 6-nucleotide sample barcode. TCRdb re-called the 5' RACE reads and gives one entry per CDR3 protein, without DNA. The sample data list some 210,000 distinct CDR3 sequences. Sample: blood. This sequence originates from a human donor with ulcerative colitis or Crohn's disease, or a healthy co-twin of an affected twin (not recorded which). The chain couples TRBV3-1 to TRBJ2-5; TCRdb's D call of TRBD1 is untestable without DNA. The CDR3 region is CASSQGPGQTQYF.